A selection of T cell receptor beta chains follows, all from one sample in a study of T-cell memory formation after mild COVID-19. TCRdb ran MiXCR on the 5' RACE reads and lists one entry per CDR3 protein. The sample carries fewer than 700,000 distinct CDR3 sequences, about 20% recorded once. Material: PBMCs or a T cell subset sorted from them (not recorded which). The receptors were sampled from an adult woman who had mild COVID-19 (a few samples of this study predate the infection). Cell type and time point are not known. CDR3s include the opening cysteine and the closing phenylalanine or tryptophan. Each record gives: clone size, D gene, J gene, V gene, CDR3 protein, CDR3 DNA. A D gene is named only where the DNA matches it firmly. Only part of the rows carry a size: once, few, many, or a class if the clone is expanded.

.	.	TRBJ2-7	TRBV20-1	CSATSDSYEQYF	TGCAGTGCTACCTCGGATAGTTACGAGCAGTACTTC
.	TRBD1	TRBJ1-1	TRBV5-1	CASSLIGTGGGEAFF	TGCGCCAGCAGCTTGATCGGGACAGGGGGCGGAGAAGCTTTCTTT
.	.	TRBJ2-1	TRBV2	CASSDRFASSYNEQFF	TGTGCCAGCAGTGATCGTTTCGCTAGCTCCTACAATGAGCAGTTCTTC
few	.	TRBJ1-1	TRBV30	CAWSRENTEAFF	TGTGCCTGGAGTCGGGAGAACACTGAAGCTTTCTTT
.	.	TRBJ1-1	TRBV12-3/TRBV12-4	CASGTSTEAFF	TGTGCCAGCGGAACGAGCACTGAAGCTTTCTTT
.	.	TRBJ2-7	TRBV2	CASRDYHYEQYF	TGTGCCAGCAGGGACTACCACTACGAGCAGTACTTC
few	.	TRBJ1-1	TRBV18	CASSGVRDTEAFF	TGTGCCAGCTCGGGAGTTAGGGACACTGAAGCTTTCTTT
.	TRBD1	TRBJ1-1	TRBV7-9	CASIPSGTANTEAFF	TGTGCCAGCATCCCATCCGGGACAGCCAACACTGAAGCTTTCTTT
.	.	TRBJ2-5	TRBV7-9	CASSPDDRQETQYF	TGTGCCAGCAGCCCAGACGACAGGCAAGAGACCCAGTACTTC
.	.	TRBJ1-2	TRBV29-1	CSVEEGENGNYGYTF	TGCAGCGTTGAAGAAGGGGAAAATGGTAACTATGGCTACACCTTC
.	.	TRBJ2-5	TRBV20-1	CSARDGRYQETQYF	TGCAGTGCTAGAGACGGGCGGTACCAAGAGACCCAGTACTTC
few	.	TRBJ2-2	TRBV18	CASSHFVREENTGELFF	TGTGCCAGCTCACATTTCGTCAGGGAGGAAAACACCGGGGAGCTGTTTTTT
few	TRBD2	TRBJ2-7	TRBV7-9	CASSLAERLAGGTYEQYF	TGTGCCAGCAGCTTAGCGGAGAGGCTAGCGGGAGGGACATACGAGCAGTACTTC
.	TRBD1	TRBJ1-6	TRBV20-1	CSARGRDRANSPLHF	TGCAGTGCTAGAGGCCGGGACAGGGCAAATTCACCCCTCCACTTT
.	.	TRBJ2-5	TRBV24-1	CATSDLNGRLETQYF	TGTGCCACCAGTGACCTCAACGGGCGACTTGAGACCCAGTACTTC
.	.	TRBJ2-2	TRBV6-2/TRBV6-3	CASSLRAVAGELFF	TGTGCCAGCAGTCTCCGGGCGGTCGCCGGGGAGCTGTTTTTT
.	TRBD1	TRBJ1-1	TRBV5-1	CASNRQGNTEAFF	TGCGCCAGCAACCGACAGGGGAACACTGAAGCTTTCTTT
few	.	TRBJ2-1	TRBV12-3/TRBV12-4	CASSFRYEQFF	TGTGCCAGCAGTTTCCGGTATGAGCAGTTCTTC
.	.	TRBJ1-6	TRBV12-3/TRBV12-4	CASSLASSHSPLHF	TGTGCCAGCAGTTTAGCCTCTTCTCATTCACCCCTCCACTTT
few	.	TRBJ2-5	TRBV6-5	CASSQPDPRETQYF	TGTGCCAGCAGCCAACCGGACCCACGAGAGACCCAGTACTTC
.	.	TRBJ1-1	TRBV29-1	CSVSLGGTEAFF	TGCAGCGTTTCGCTGGGGGGAACTGAAGCTTTCTTT
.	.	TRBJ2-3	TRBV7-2	CASSLVARVGDTQYF	TGTGCCAGCAGCTTAGTTGCCAGGGTGGGAGATACGCAGTATTTT
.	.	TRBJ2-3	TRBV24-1	CATSEWASGTQYF	TGTGCCACCAGTGAGTGGGCGTCAGGAACGCAGTATTTT
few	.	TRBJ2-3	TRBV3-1	CASSQLPDTQYF	TGTGCCAGCAGCCAACTTCCCGATACGCAGTATTTT
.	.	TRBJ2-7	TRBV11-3	CASSLEWREHSYEQYF	TGTGCCAGCAGCTTAGAGTGGCGGGAACACTCCTACGAGCAGTACTTC
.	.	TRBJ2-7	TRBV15	CATSSPGSYEQYF	TGTGCCACCAGCAGTCCAGGGTCCTACGAGCAGTACTTC
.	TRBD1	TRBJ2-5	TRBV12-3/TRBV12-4	CASSLRQGDETQYF	TGTGCCAGCAGTTTAAGACAGGGGGACGAGACCCAGTACTTC
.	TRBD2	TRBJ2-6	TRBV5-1	CASSLWTSGGNSGANVLTF	TGCGCCAGCAGCTTGTGGACTAGCGGGGGGAACTCTGGGGCCAACGTCCTGACTTTC
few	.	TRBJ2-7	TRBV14	CASSQDADSIEQYF	TGTGCCAGCAGCCAAGATGCCGACAGCATAGAGCAGTACTTC
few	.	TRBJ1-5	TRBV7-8	CASQGQINQPQHF	TGTGCCAGCCAAGGACAGATCAATCAGCCCCAGCATTTT
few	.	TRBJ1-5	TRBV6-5	CASLNSLGGNSNQPQHF	TGTGCCAGCTTAAATTCGTTGGGGGGGAATAGCAATCAGCCCCAGCATTTT
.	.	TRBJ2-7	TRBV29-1	CSVVLTSYEQYF	TGCAGCGTAGTCCTAACCTCCTACGAGCAGTACTTC
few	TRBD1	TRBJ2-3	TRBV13	CASSSPISRGLNTDTQYF	TGTGCCAGCAGCTCCCCCATTTCCAGGGGGCTGAACACAGATACGCAGTATTTT
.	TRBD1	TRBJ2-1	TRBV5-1	CASSVRQTGTGGMNEQFF	TGCGCCAGCAGCGTACGACAAACCGGGACAGGGGGTATGAATGAGCAGTTCTTC
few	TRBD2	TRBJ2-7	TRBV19	CASSMGTTSYEQYF	TGTGCCAGTAGTATGGGGACTACCTCCTACGAGCAGTACTTC
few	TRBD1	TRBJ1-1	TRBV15	CATSREDRVFAEAFF	TGTGCCACCAGCAGAGAGGACAGGGTTTTCGCTGAAGCTTTCTTT
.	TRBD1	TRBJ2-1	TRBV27	CASRTGDRDYNEQFF	TGTGCCAGCAGGACCGGGGACAGGGACTACAATGAGCAGTTCTTC
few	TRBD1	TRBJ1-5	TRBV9	CASSVGGDSYQPQHF	TGTGCCAGCAGCGTAGGCGGGGACAGCTATCAGCCCCAGCATTTT
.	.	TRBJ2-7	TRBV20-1	CSARDLYHEQYF	TGCAGTGCTAGAGATCTATACCACGAGCAGTACTTC
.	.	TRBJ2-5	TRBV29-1	CSVVSVRAQYF	TGCAGCGTTGTCTCGGTGAGGGCCCAGTACTTC
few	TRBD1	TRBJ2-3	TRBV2	CASTGQGSSTDTQYF	TGTGCCAGCACTGGACAGGGTTCTAGCACAGATACGCAGTATTTT
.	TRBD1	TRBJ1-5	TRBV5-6	CASSYFHRGPESNQPQHF	TGTGCCAGCAGCTATTTTCACAGGGGGCCCGAGAGCAATCAGCCCCAGCATTTT
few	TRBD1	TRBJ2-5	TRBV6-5	CASRGQGPNALF	TGTGCCAGCAGGGGACAGGGGCCTAATGCTTTGTTC
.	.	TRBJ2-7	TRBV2	CASSESRAEQYF	TGTGCCAGCAGTGAATCCCGCGCCGAGCAGTACTTC
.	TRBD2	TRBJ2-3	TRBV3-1	CASSQDPGGRTDTQYF	TGTGCCAGCAGCCAAGATCCGGGAGGTCGCACAGATACGCAGTATTTT
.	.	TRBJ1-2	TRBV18	CASSQQGPNYGYTF	TGTGCCAGCTCGCAACAGGGCCCCAACTATGGCTACACCTTC
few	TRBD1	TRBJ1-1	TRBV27	CASSNRDRGTEAFF	TGTGCCAGCAGCAACCGGGACAGGGGCACTGAAGCTTTCTTT
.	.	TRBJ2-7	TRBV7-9	CASSFFNLEQYF	TGTGCCAGCAGCTTCTTTAACCTCGAGCAGTACTTC
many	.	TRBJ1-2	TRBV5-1	CASSPFGDGGYTF	TGCGCCAGCAGTCCCTTCGGGGACGGAGGCTACACCTTC
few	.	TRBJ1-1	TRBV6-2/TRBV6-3	CASSYGLEAAFF	TGTGCCAGCAGTTATGGCCTCGAGGCGGCTTTCTTT
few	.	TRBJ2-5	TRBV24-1	CATSDLKETQYF	TGTGCCACCAGTGATTTAAAAGAGACCCAGTACTTC
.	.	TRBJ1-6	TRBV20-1	CSAAPGPGGSPLHF	TGCAGTGCCGCGCCGGGCCCCGGGGGTTCACCCCTCCACTTT
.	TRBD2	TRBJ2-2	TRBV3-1	CASSWRGTGELFF	TGTGCCAGCAGTTGGCGGGGGACCGGGGAGCTGTTTTTT
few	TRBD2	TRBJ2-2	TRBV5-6	CASSFTSGRAAAGELFF	TGTGCCAGCAGCTTTACTAGCGGGAGGGCCGCCGCCGGGGAGCTGTTTTTT
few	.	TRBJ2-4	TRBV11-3	CASSLDSTQLAKNIQYF	TGTGCCAGCAGCTTAGATTCAACTCAACTAGCCAAAAACATTCAGTACTTC